These 17 T cell receptor beta chains were all obtained from the same sample, sequenced in a study of blood T cell repertoires in COVID-19. Repertoires were generated with immunoSEQ multiplex PCR, while TCRdb's copy carries only in-frame clones and drops some. The sample includes a few hundred thousand clones, 88% of them seen just once. Input material: peripheral blood. The receptors stem from a man between 65 and 79 years old with acute or convalescent COVID-19.

The rearrangement joins TRBV3-1 (or the pseudogene TRBV3-2) to TRBJ2-2, with 7 bases identical to TRBD1. Germline-derived CDR1 and CDR2 are LGHDT and YNNKEL (reference sequence). The V gene end was trimmed by 4 bases and the J gene end by 5 bases; junction bases not matched to a gene: 4. This CDR3 comprises 14 residues. In nucleotides, the CDR3 is TGTGCCAGCAGCCCGCGGACAGGAACCGGGGAGCTGTTTTTT. Its translation is CASSPRTGTGELFF.

This rearrangement joins TRBV6-6 to TRBJ1-5; 8 bases agree with TRBD1. Germline V lookup: CDR1 MNHNY, CDR2 SVGAGI (reference sequence). The CDR3 loop spans 13 amino acids. V lost 7 bases, J lost 6 bases, and 5 bases stayed unmatched. The CDR3 region has the DNA TGTGCCAGCAAAGGACAGGGTGGTCAGCCCCAGCATTTT. It encodes CASKGQGGQPQHF.

V gene TRBV29-1 combines with J gene TRBJ2-1, with 7 bases fitting TRBD2. There are 13 residues in the CDR3. V shed 4 bases, J shed 8 bases, and the junction held 8 bases outside the gene matches. Germline-derived CDR1 and CDR2 are SQVTM and ANQGSEA. CDR3 residues: CSVGGGRFDEQFF. The CDR3 DNA reads TGCAGCGTTGGGGGCGGGAGATTCGATGAGCAGTTCTTC.

The genes are TRBV9 and TRBJ1-3; 7 bases align to TRBD1. In germline, CDR1 is SGDLS, CDR2 YYNGEE. Unmatched junction bases numbered 11, after V lost 4 bases and J lost 4 bases. The CDR3 covers 16 residues. The CDR3 bases are TGTGCCAGCAGCACCCGGACAGGATCGAGGGGAAACACCATATATTTT. Protein sequence: CASSTRTGSRGNTIYF.

The chain uses TRBV28 and TRBJ2-1; TRBD1 is a possible D gene (5 bases). There are 14 residues in the CDR3. V lost 10 bases and J lost 0, with 13 bases in between. Per germline, CDR1 MDHEN and CDR2 SYDVKM. Here the CDR3 DNA reads TGTGCCACCTACGGACAAGGCTCCTACAATGAGCAGTTCTTC. As protein: CATYGQGSYNEQFF.

This clone occurred once. The chain links TRBV11-3 to TRBJ2-1; 7 positions agree with TRBD1. CDR1 and CDR2 from the germline V gene are SGHNT and YENEEA. The CDR3 has 14 residues. The trim removed 0 bases at V and 7 bases at J, leaving 3 bases unmatched. The CDR3 loop reads CASSLDRGSNEQFF. CDR3 DNA: TGTGCCAGCAGCTTAGACAGGGGGTCTAATGAGCAGTTCTTC. The complete variable domain, with remaining parts taken from reference TRBV11-3 and TRBJ2-1, reads EAGVVQSPRYKIIEKKQPVAFWCNPISGHNTLYWYLQNLGQGPELLIRYENEEAVDDSQLPKDRFSAERLKGVDSTLKIQPAELGDSAVYLCASSLDRGSNEQFFGPGTRLTVL.

The chain combines TRBV5-1 with TRBJ1-2; perhaps TRBD1 as D (5 bases). Trimming pared 2 bases from V and 7 bases from J, leaving 6 bases between. Germline CDR1 and CDR2: SGHRS and YFSETQ. CDR3 length equals 11 residues. CDR3 loop: CASSFQGGYTF. CDR3 coding DNA: TGCGCCAGCAGCTTCCAGGGTGGCTACACCTTC.

The rearrangement uses TRBV7-2 and TRBJ2-1; weak D call: TRBD2 (6 bases). The CDR3 spans 17 residues. From germline, CDR1 is SGHTA and CDR2 FQGNSA. Between the trimmed V and J ends, which lost 1 base and 3 bases, there was a span of 16 bases. DNA for the CDR3: TGTGCCAGCAGCTTAGTCCCTGGGGGGAGTTTCTACAATGAGCAGTTCTTC. Protein: CASSLVPGGSFYNEQFF.

The rearrangement uses TRBV4-3 and TRBJ2-7; the match to TRBD2 covers 8 bases. After removal of 1 base from V and 4 bases from J, the junction contained 9 bases not matched to a gene. Germline V lookup: CDR1 LGHNA, CDR2 YSLEER. The CDR3 loop spans 16 amino acids. The DNA for the CDR3 is TGCGCCAGCAGCCAAGTAGTAGCGGGAAGTTCGTACGAGCAGTACTTC. Its translation is CASSQVVAGSSYEQYF.

To note about this clone: This sample also contains other DNA sequences that code for the same CDR3. The chain combines TRBV5-6 with TRBJ2-2; 7 bases align to TRBD2. After removal of 0 bases from V and 5 bases from J, the junction contained 1 base not matched to a gene. The CDR3 extends over 14 amino acids. Germline V gives CDR1 SGHDT, CDR2 YYEEEE. The CDR3 DNA reads as TGTGCCAGCAGCTTGGTCGGGGGGACCGGGGAGCTGTTTTTT. It encodes CASSLVGGTGELFF.

In DNA form, the CDR3 reads TGTGCCAGCAGCCCTTCCGGGACAAAGGAAGAGACCCAGTACTTC. Its translation is CASSPSGTKEETQYF. This chain uses TRBV2 with TRBJ2-5; D is possibly TRBD1 (6 bases). The CDR3 runs 15 residues. The germline V and J ends were trimmed by 6 bases and 3 bases, with 17 bases remaining between them. Germline assignment: CDR1 SNHLY and CDR2 FYNNEI.

This sequence joins TRBV25-1 and TRBJ2-7; 7 bases are shared with TRBD1. Per the germline V gene, CDR1 is MGHDK and CDR2 is SYGVNS. This CDR3 comprises 14 residues. CDR3 DNA sequence: TGTCCAGACACCAGGAAGGGGGCTTCCTACGAGCAGTACTTC. Amino acid sequence: CPDTRKGASYEQYF.

The chain links TRBV6-5 to TRBJ1-2; 7 bases match TRBD1. Germline V CDR1 and CDR2: MNHEY, SVGAGI. V was pared by 7 bases and J by 5 bases, with 4 bases of the junction left unmatched. This CDR3 contains 12 residues. Here the CDR3 DNA reads TGTGCCAGCACTCTGACAGGGTATGGCTACACCTTC. This sequence encodes CASTLTGYGYTF.

CDR3 in DNA: TGTGCCAGCAGCCAACACGGGAGGGGGAGTGGCTACGAGCAGTACTTC. Encoded protein: CASSQHGRGSGYEQYF. V and J are TRBV3-1 (or the pseudogene TRBV3-2) and TRBJ2-7; 8 bases are shared with TRBD2. Germline loops: CDR1 LGHDT, CDR2 YNNKEL (reference sequence). The length of the CDR3 is 16 residues. V trimming: 2 bases; J trimming: 3 bases; junction bases outside the gene matches: 9.

The chain employs TRBV14 and TRBJ1-1; D may be TRBD1 (5 bases). Trimming took 0 bases from V and 7 from J, leaving 12 bases between them. Germline V gene lookup returns CDR1 SGHDN and CDR2 FVKESK. The CDR3 totals 14 residues. The CDR3 loop is CASSQDWGGSEAFF. The CDR3 DNA follows: TGTGCCAGCAGCCAAGACTGGGGGGGAAGTGAAGCTTTCTTT.

This clone has just a few counts. J is TRBJ1-1 and V is TRBV9; D call uncertain. Trimming stripped 0 bases from V and 4 bases from J, with 7 bases between. CDR1 SGDLS and CDR2 YYNGEE come from the germline V gene. The CDR3 length is 13 residues. CDR3 DNA sequence: TGTGCCAGCAGCGTAGCCTTATCCACTGAAGCTTTCTTT. Protein product: CASSVALSTEAFF.

The chain employs TRBV7-2 and TRBJ2-3; 10 bases map to TRBD2. V lost 4 bases, J lost 2 bases, and 6 bases stayed unmatched. The CDR3 is 16 residues long. Per germline, CDR1 SGHTA and CDR2 FQGNSA. This CDR3 reads CASSYAGTSVTDTQYF. The DNA for the CDR3 is TGTGCCAGCAGCTACGCCGGGACTAGCGTCACAGATACGCAGTATTTT.